This T cell receptor beta chain was sequenced during a study of CD8+CD57+ T cells in acquired aplastic anemia. Looking at the study overall: Across the sorted CD4+ and CD8+ cells, DNA amounts averaged roughly 3.5 ug.

According to the study, genomic DNA was the template for TCR beta VDJ and CDR3 profiling. TCRdb re-derived calls from the reads in MiXCR, one entry per CDR3 protein. Among under 250,000 distinct CDR3 sequences listed, roughly two thirds were seen once. This clonotype was seen just once. The antigen is not known. The CDR3 has 12 residues. Deletions cut 2 bases from V and 9 bases from J, with 11 bases between. The germline CDR1 and CDR2 sequences are WSHSY and SAAADI. Notes on the study in general: Researchers report that around 30 CD8+ CDR3 sequences appeared in both patients and controls.

Sequenced patients had shown CD8+CD57+ cell expansion by flow cytometry. Untreated patients provided the blood samples, with no therapy given before sampling. This receptor was obtained from a human donor with aplastic anemia. The rearrangement links TRBV10-2 to TRBJ2-7; D gene ambiguous. Sequenced sample: sorted CD4+, CD8+, or CD8+CD57+ T cells (not recorded which) from PBMCs. CDR3 residues: CASSEVWELQYF. For the CDR3, the DNA is TGCGCCAGCAGTGAGGTTTGGGAACTGCAGTACTTC.